These 23 T cell receptor beta chains were sequenced from one sample in a study of T cell responses to AZD1222 COVID-19 vaccine. Sequencing used immunoSEQ multiplex PCR; TCRdb keeps in-frame clones, though not all of them. The sample lists 160,000 or so clones; about nine tenths were seen once. Sequenced material: peripheral blood, taken 28 days after the second dose of the MenACWY control vaccine. The receptors stem from an adult who received the MenACWY meningococcal vaccine as a control.

V gene TRBV7-8 combines with J gene TRBJ2-1, with D perhaps assigned TRBD1 or TRBD2 (5 bases each). The germline gives CDR1 SGHVS, CDR2 FQNEAQ. This CDR3 spans 17 amino acids. V shed 5 bases and J shed 4 bases, with 21 bases lying between them. The CDR3 is CASSPGDPPLKYNEQFF. CDR3 coding DNA: TGTGCCAGCAGCCCCGGGGACCCACCGCTAAAGTACAATGAGCAGTTCTTC.

This clone came up a few times. The chain employs TRBV19 and TRBJ1-3, with D perhaps matching TRBD1 (5 bases). Between the trimmed V and J ends, which lost 5 bases and 6 bases, there was a span of 17 bases. The germline V gene encodes CDR1 LNHDA and CDR2 SQIVND (reference sequence). This CDR3 is 15 amino acids long. CDR3 nucleotide sequence: TGTGCCAGTAGTCATCCAGCAGGGTCTTCAAACACCATATATTTT. The encoded protein is CASSHPAGSSNTIYF. The full variable domain, completed using reference TRBV19 and TRBJ1-3, is DGGITQSPKYLFRKEGQNVTLSCEQNLNHDAMYWYRQDPGQGLRLIYYSQIVNDFQKGDIAEGYSVSREKKESFPLTVTSAQKNPTAFYLCASSHPAGSSNTIYFGEGSWLTVV.

This chain connects TRBV5-4 to TRBJ2-2; perhaps D is TRBD1 or TRBD2 (7 bases each). Trimming took off 1 base at V and 6 bases at J, with 13 bases between the two ends. This CDR3 region has 15 residues. Germline V gene sequence: CDR1 SGHNT, CDR2 YYREEE (reference sequence). The CDR3 coding sequence is TGTGCCAGCAGCTTGTTACAGGGGAGGGCCGGGGAGCTGTTTTTT. Residues: CASSLLQGRAGELFF.

The chain is built from TRBV9 and TRBJ2-1, with TRBD1 as a possible D gene (5 bases). The V and J ends lost 3 bases and 0 bases respectively, with 10 bases between them. The germline gives CDR1 SGDLS, CDR2 YYNGEE. The CDR3 is 15 amino acids. CDR3 DNA sequence: TGTGCCAGCAGCGGGGGCCTGAGCTCCTACAATGAGCAGTTCTTC. Translation gives CASSGGLSSYNEQFF.

The rearrangement uses TRBV24-1 and TRBJ1-2; weak D call: TRBD1 (5 bases). CDR1 KGHDR and CDR2 SFDVKD come from the germline V gene. V lost 1 base to trimming and J lost 10 bases, with 18 bases between them. CDR3 size: 15 residues. CDR3: CATSDFAGRSAYYTF. CDR3 coding DNA: TGTGCCACCAGTGATTTCGCAGGGAGGTCCGCGTACTACACCTTC.

The chain recombines TRBV7-2 with TRBJ2-1; the D is unclear. The CDR3 consists of 14 residues. V lost 5 bases, J lost 2 bases, and 10 bases lay in between. CDR1 is SGHTA, CDR2 FQGNSA, per germline. CDR3 region: CASSQSATYNEQFF. CDR3 DNA sequence: TGTGCCAGCAGCCAAAGCGCTACCTACAATGAGCAGTTCTTC. The complete variable domain, with remaining parts taken from reference TRBV7-2 and TRBJ2-1, reads GAGVSQSPSNKVTEKGKDVELRCDPISGHTALYWYRQSLGQGLEFLIYFQGNSAPDKSGLPSDRFSAERTGGSVSTLTIQRTQQEDSAVYLCASSQSATYNEQFFGPGTRLTVL.

This clone has a handful of counts. The V call is TRBV7-2, the J call TRBJ1-5; D remains ambiguous. This CDR3 comprises 13 residues. Germline CDR1 is SGHTA and CDR2 is FQGNSA. V shed 3 bases and J shed 2 bases, with 5 bases lying between them. The DNA of the CDR3 is TGTGCCAGCAGCTTTCCAGGCAATCAGCCCCAGCATTTT. It encodes CASSFPGNQPQHF.

This chain joins TRBV27 and TRBJ2-7; possibly TRBD1 or TRBD2 for D (5 bases each). The length of the CDR3 is 15 residues. V was trimmed by 6 bases and J by 4 bases, leaving 19 bases between them. Per germline, CDR1 MNHEY and CDR2 SMNVEV (reference sequence). The CDR3 spells CASRGVLGLNYEQYF. The DNA of the CDR3 is TGTGCCAGCAGGGGGGTGTTGGGGCTGAATTACGAGCAGTACTTC.

This clone has a single count. The V gene is TRBV11-1, the J gene TRBJ1-1, with TRBD1 as a possible D gene (5 bases). Germline assignment: CDR1 SGHAT and CDR2 FQDESV (reference sequence). Trimming removed 3 bases from V and 3 bases from J, with 14 bases in between. The CDR3 sequence is 15 residues long. The CDR3 protein is CASSFYKGSDTEAFF. The CDR3 DNA reads TGTGCCAGCAGCTTTTACAAGGGGTCGGACACTGAAGCTTTCTTT.

The rearrangement joins TRBV28 to TRBJ2-2; a weak D match, TRBD2 (5 bases). From germline, CDR1 is MDHEN and CDR2 SYDVKM. The CDR3 totals 12 residues. With 6 bases removed from V and 6 bases from J, the gap between germline ends came to 8 bases. CDR3 amino acids: CASRGDSGELFF. The CDR3 region has the DNA TGTGCCAGCAGGGGAGATTCCGGGGAGCTGTTTTTT.

The V call is TRBV6-5, the J call TRBJ1-6; 7 bases match TRBD1. This CDR3 region has 15 residues. V shed 2 bases and J 12 bases; nucleotides not matched to a gene: 10. CDR1 is MNHEY and CDR2 is SVGAGI in the germline V gene. The CDR3 DNA reads TGTGCCAGCAGTTACAACAACGAGGGGGCCCGACCCCTCCACTTT. It specifies CASSYNNEGARPLHF.

This chain joins TRBV2 and TRBJ2-1; 15 bases line up with TRBD2. Germline V lookup: CDR1 SNHLY, CDR2 FYNNEI. The CDR3 runs 17 residues. Losses at the gene ends were 8 bases for V and 1 base for J; bases not matched to a gene: 6. CDR3 in amino acids: CASRRGLAGGSYNEQFF. DNA of the CDR3: TGTGCCAGCCGGAGAGGACTAGCGGGAGGGTCCTACAATGAGCAGTTCTTC.

The chain uses TRBV2 and TRBJ1-2, with TRBD1 as a possible D gene (6 bases). This CDR3 has 15 residues. The germline CDR1 and CDR2 sequences are SNHLY and FYNNEI. Trimming took 5 bases from V and 8 from J, leaving 21 bases between them. This CDR3 is CASSSPSTGGQGYTF. Here the CDR3 DNA reads TGTGCCAGCAGTTCCCCCTCGACGGGGGGGCAAGGCTACACCTTC.

The chain recombines TRBV7-2 with TRBJ1-1; 7 bases agree with TRBD1. The CDR3 extends over 15 amino acids. The J segment lost 1 base and the V segment lost 4 bases, leaving 6 bases of the junction unmatched. Per germline, CDR1 SGHTA and CDR2 FQGNSA. DNA for the CDR3: TGTGCCAGCAGCTATCCCAGGACAGGGAACACTGAAGCTTTCTTT. Translating it yields CASSYPRTGNTEAFF.

The rearrangement joins TRBV7-9 to TRBJ1-4; perhaps TRBD1 as D (5 bases). This CDR3 comprises 14 residues. Trimming took 1 base from V and 8 from J, leaving 11 bases between them. Germline V lookup: CDR1 SEHNR, CDR2 FQNEAQ (reference sequence). The CDR3 here is CASSLEMRDEKLFF. DNA of the CDR3: TGTGCCAGCAGCTTAGAAATGCGGGACGAAAAACTGTTTTTT.

CDR3: CATSDPQGADGYTF. CDR3 in DNA: TGTGCCACCAGTGATCCCCAGGGGGCTGATGGCTACACCTTC. This chain links TRBV24-1 with TRBJ1-2, with 8 bases fitting TRBD1. The V gene end was trimmed by 3 bases and the J gene end by 6 bases; junction bases not matched to a gene: 5. The length of the CDR3 is 14 residues. Germline values: CDR1 KGHDR, CDR2 SFDVKD.

The V and J genes are TRBV5-6 and TRBJ1-2; D call uncertain. V was shortened by 1 base and J by 0 bases, with 10 bases between the two germline ends. The CDR3 length is 15 residues. Germline CDR1 SGHDT, CDR2 YYEEEE. The CDR3 DNA reads as TGTGCCAGCAGCTTGTTTACGGGATCTAACTATGGCTACACCTTC. Protein product: CASSLFTGSNYGYTF.

V gene TRBV27 combines with J gene TRBJ2-6; D is undetermined. V shed 5 bases and J shed 2 bases, with 7 bases lying between them. Germline V gives CDR1 MNHEY, CDR2 SMNVEV (reference sequence). This CDR3 is built from 14 residues. The CDR3 nucleotides read TGTGCCAGCAGTAGGGCGGCTGGGGCCAACGTCCTGACTTTC. Protein product: CASSRAAGANVLTF.

CDR3 nucleotide sequence: TGTGCCAGCAGGCCTACTAGCGGGAGGGCCTCCTACAATGAGCAGTTCTTC. Its protein product is CASRPTSGRASYNEQFF. V is TRBV27 and J is TRBJ2-1, with 13 bases lining up with TRBD2. The CDR3 contains 17 residues. V shed 6 bases and J 0 bases; nucleotides not matched to a gene: 5. CDR1 and CDR2 (germline): MNHEY, SMNVEV (reference sequence).

The rearrangement joins TRBV11-1 to TRBJ2-3, with TRBD2 matching over 7 bases. The CDR3 consists of 15 residues. Trimming took 7 bases from V and 0 from J; bases not matched to a gene: 7. Germline CDR1 and CDR2: SGHAT and FQDESV (reference sequence). As DNA, the CDR3 is TGTGCCAGCACCCATAGCGGGCTCAGCACAGATACGCAGTATTTT. It specifies CASTHSGLSTDTQYF.

This chain links TRBV2 with TRBJ2-2, with no clear D. V was shortened by 3 bases and J by 2 bases, with 7 bases between the two germline ends. The CDR3 is 14 amino acids. CDR1 is SNHLY, CDR2 FYNNEI, per germline. In DNA, the CDR3 is TGTGCCAGCAGTGACCAAATTAACACCGGGGAGCTGTTTTTT. This gives the protein CASSDQINTGELFF. Full variable domain (remainder filled in from reference TRBV2 and TRBJ2-2): EPEVTQTPSHQVTQMGQEVILRCVPISNHLYFYWYRQILGQKVEFLVSFYNNEISEKSEIFDDQFSVERPDGSNFTLKIRSTKLEDSAMYFCASSDQINTGELFFGEGSRLTVL.

The rearrangement uses TRBV19 and TRBJ2-1; possibly TRBD2 for D (5 bases). Germline lookup yields CDR1 LNHDA and CDR2 SQIVND (reference sequence). V lost 10 bases and J lost 6, with 16 bases in between. This CDR3 region has 13 residues. CDR3 region: CATQAEAFNEQFF. CDR3 sequence (DNA): TGTGCCACCCAAGCGGAGGCCTTCAATGAGCAGTTCTTC.

The chain has TRBV28 and TRBJ2-5, with unresolved D. The CDR3 sequence is 12 residues long. Between the trimmed V and J ends, which lost 3 bases and 9 bases, there was a span of 11 bases. Per the germline V gene, CDR1 is MDHEN and CDR2 is SYDVKM. CDR3 DNA sequence: TGTGCCAGCAGTTTTGGTAGTGGGGCCCAGTACTTC. The encoded protein is CASSFGSGAQYF. Complete variable domain (other parts from reference TRBV28 and TRBJ2-5): DVKVTQSSRYLVKRTGEKVFLECVQDMDHENMFWYRQDPGLGLRLIYFSYDVKMKEKGDIPEGYSVSREKKERFSLILESASTNQTSMYLCASSFGSGAQYFGPGTRLLVL.